The T cell receptor beta chain described here comes from a study of blood T cells in healthy people across ages. This CDR3 spans 16 amino acids. V was pared by 1 base and J by 0 bases, with 3 bases of the junction left unmatched. The germline CDR1 and CDR2 sequences are SEHNR and FQNEAQ (reference sequence). A second PCR, run for roughly 6 to 11 cycles, used a sample-barcoded 5' primer plus a J-beta primer mix. Tagging of each cDNA molecule was performed by a template-switch adaptor with 12 random nucleotides. TCRdb analysed the 5' RACE reads with MiXCR anew, one entry per CDR3 protein. The sample shows about 570,000 distinct CDR3 sequences, about 27% of them seen only once. The data also belong to a second study, concerning T cells of mothers and their children.

The gene calls are TRBV7-9 and TRBJ1-3; 7 bases are shared with TRBD1. Sequenced input: blood. The sequence was collected from a boy aged 2-15 years in good health. The chain's CDR3 is CASSLVRGRSGNTIYF. The CDR3 nucleotides are TGTGCCAGCAGCTTAGTAAGGGGGCGCTCTGGAAACACCATATATTTT. The whole variable domain, filled in from reference TRBV7-9 and TRBJ1-3, reads DTGVSQNPRHKITKRGQNVTFRCDPISEHNRLYWYRQTLGQGPEFLTYFQNEAQLEKSRLLSDRFSAERPKGSFSTLEIQRTEQGDSAMYLCASSLVRGRSGNTIYFGEGSWLTVV.